This TCR beta chain originates from a study of blood T cell repertoires in COVID-19. Study in general: Acute and convalescent COVID-19 specimens originated in the United States, Italy and Spain. In each case, the material was cDNA or gDNA derived from T cells, B-cell-depleted T cells, or PBMCs.

V lost 0 bases and J lost 1, with 15 bases in between. The length of the CDR3 is 17 residues. Germline CDR1 LGHNA, CDR2 YNFKEQ. As originally analysed: Estimation of nucleated cell counts relied on the amplification of reference gene primers. Sequencing was performed with immunoSEQ multiplex PCR; in TCRdb, only in-frame clones are kept and a portion is missing. The V and J calls and clone size were taken over from that table, and D and trimming were inferred from the DNA. Of a few hundred thousand clones in the sample, 89% were seen once. The TCR comes from a man aged 18 to 35 who had recovered from COVID-19. The chain employs TRBV4-2 and TRBJ2-5, with TRBD2 as a possible D gene (6 bases). What was sequenced was peripheral blood. The CDR3 coding sequence is TGTGCCAGCAGCCAAGAGAATGGTTGGACTACCCAAGAGACCCAGTACTTC. Amino acid sequence: CASSQENGWTTQETQYF.